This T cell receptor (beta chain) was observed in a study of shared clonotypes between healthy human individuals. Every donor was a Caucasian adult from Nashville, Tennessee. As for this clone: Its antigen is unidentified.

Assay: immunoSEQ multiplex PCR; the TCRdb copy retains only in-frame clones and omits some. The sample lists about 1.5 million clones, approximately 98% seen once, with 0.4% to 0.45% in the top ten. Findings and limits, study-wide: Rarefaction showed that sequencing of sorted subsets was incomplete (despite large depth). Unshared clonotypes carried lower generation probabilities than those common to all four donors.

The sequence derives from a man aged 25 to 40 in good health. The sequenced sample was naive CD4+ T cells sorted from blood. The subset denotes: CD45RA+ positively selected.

CDR3: CASSLSGPGQPQHF. CDR3 DNA sequence: TGTGCCAGCAGCTTAAGTGGCCCCGGGCAGCCCCAGCATTTT. This chain links TRBV7-3 with TRBJ1-5; D remains ambiguous. The CDR3 extends over 14 amino acids. V was clipped by 1 base and J by 7 bases, with 11 bases between them. Germline lookup yields CDR1 SGHTA and CDR2 FQGTGA.